Listed here is a single T cell receptor (beta chain). The germline V gene has CDR1 MNHEY and CDR2 SVGEGT. The CDR3 spans 15 residues. After removal of 0 bases from V and 7 bases from J, the junction contained 7 bases not matched to a gene. This entry is derived from a study of blood T cell repertoires in COVID-19. Some clones are missing from TCRdb's copy, which holds only in-frame ones; the method was immunoSEQ multiplex PCR. The sample holds about 190,000 clones, approximately 88% seen once. This chain joins TRBV6-2 or TRBV6-3 and TRBJ1-1; 8 bases agree with TRBD1. Sample: PBMCs or T cells enriched from blood (not recorded which). The receptor was derived from a woman aged 25 to 39 who had recovered from COVID-19. DNA of the CDR3: TGTGCCAGCAGTTACTCGTCAGGGGGCCCACTTGAAGCTTTCTTT. This codes for CASSYSSGGPLEAFF.